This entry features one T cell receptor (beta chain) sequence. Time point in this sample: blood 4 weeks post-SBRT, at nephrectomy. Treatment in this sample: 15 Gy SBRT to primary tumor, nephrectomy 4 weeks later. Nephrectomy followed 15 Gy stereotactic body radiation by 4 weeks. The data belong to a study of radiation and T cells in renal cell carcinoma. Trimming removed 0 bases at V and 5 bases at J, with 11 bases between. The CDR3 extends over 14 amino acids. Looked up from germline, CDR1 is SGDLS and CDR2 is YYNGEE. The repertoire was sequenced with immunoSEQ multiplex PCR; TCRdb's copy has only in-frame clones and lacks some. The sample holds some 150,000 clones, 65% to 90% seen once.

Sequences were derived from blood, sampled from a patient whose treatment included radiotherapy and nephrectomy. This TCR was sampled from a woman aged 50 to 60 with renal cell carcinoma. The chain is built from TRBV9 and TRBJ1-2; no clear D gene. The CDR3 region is CASSVDNSWYGYTF. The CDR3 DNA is TGTGCCAGCAGCGTAGATAACAGTTGGTATGGCTACACCTTC.